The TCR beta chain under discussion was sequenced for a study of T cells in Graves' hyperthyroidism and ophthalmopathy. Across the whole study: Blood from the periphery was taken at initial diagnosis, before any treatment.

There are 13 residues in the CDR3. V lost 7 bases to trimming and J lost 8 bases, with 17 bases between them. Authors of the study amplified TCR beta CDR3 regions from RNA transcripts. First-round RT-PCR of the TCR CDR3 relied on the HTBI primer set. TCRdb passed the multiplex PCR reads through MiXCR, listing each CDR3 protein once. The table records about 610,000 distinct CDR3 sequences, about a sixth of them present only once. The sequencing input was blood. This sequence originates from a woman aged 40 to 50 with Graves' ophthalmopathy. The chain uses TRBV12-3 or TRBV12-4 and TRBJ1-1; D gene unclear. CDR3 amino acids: CASTPRVGKEAFF. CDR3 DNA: TGTGCCAGCACCCCAAGGGTCGGAAAAGAAGCTTTCTTT.